Listed here are 21 T cell receptor beta chains from one sample, sequenced in a study of blood T cell repertoires in COVID-19. TCRdb's copy holds only in-frame clones and misses some; the assay was immunoSEQ multiplex PCR. Of about 59,000 clones listed, approximately 82% are singletons. Sequencing input: peripheral blood. These receptors all come from a woman older than 75 with acute or convalescent COVID-19.

This rearrangement joins TRBV7-9 to TRBJ2-2; possibly TRBD2 for D (6 bases). Germline V gene sequence: CDR1 SEHNR, CDR2 FQNEAQ (reference sequence). The CDR3 runs to 14 residues. Deletions cut 11 bases from V and 2 bases from J, with 15 bases between. The CDR3 reads CAHPGGINTGELFF. CDR3 DNA: TGTGCCCATCCCGGGGGTATTAACACCGGGGAGCTGTTTTTT. The full variable domain, rest sourced from reference TRBV7-9 and TRBJ2-2, is DTGVSQNPRHKITKRGQNVTFRCDPISEHNRLYWYRQTLGQGPEFLTYFQNEAQLEKSRLLSDRFSAERPKGSFSTLEIQRTEQGDSAMYLCAHPGGINTGELFFGEGSRLTVL.

The genes are TRBV7-2 and TRBJ2-5; TRBD1 might be the D (6 bases). This CDR3 spans 13 amino acids. Germline V CDR1 and CDR2: SGHTA, FQGNSA. V gave up 6 bases and J gave up 4 bases, with 12 bases separating them. CDR3 in amino acids: CASRPTGRETQYF. The CDR3, as DNA: TGTGCCAGCAGACCAACAGGGAGAGAGACCCAGTACTTC.

This clone was counted a single time. The CDR3 nucleotides are TGTGCCAGCAGCGTTAGCGGGGCCCCGGCCAATGAGCAGTTCTTC. Translation: CASSVSGAPANEQFF. This chain connects TRBV7-2 to TRBJ2-1, with 8 bases that match TRBD2. The CDR3 extends over 15 amino acids. J lost 6 bases, V lost 5 bases, and 9 bases had no gene match. Looked up from germline, CDR1 is SGHTA and CDR2 is FQGNSA.

This rearrangement joins TRBV27 to TRBJ2-2; 10 bases are a match to TRBD2. Germline CDR1 is MNHEY and CDR2 is SMNVEV (reference sequence). The trim removed 2 bases at V and 2 bases at J, leaving 11 bases unmatched. There are 19 residues in the CDR3. Written as DNA, the CDR3 is TGTGCCAGCAGTTTAACAATGGTTAGCGGGAGGCCAAACACCGGGGAGCTGTTTTTT. It specifies CASSLTMVSGRPNTGELFF.

This clone has only one observation. The genes are TRBV5-4 and TRBJ2-7; 13 bases are shared with TRBD2. The CDR3 is 16 amino acids. CDR1 and CDR2 from the germline V gene are SGHNT and YYREEE (reference sequence). V shed 2 bases and J 2 bases; nucleotides not matched to a gene: 4. CDR3 DNA sequence: TGTGCCAGCAGCTTTGGGACTAGCGGGGATCCCTACGAGCAGTACTTC. As protein: CASSFGTSGDPYEQYF.

The chain's CDR3 is CATSDPGETGEQFF. CDR3 DNA: TGTGCCACCAGTGACCCCGGCGAGACGGGGGAGCAGTTCTTC. The chain combines TRBV24-1 with TRBJ2-1; perhaps TRBD2 as D (5 bases). Germline assignment: CDR1 KGHDR and CDR2 SFDVKD. The length of the CDR3 is 14 residues. Trimming removed 4 bases from V and 10 bases from J, with 16 bases in between.

The CDR3 nucleotides are TGTGCCAGCAGCCAATCGACAGGGATCGCCTACAATGAGCAGTTCTTC. It is translated as CASSQSTGIAYNEQFF. The rearrangement uses TRBV3-1 (or the pseudogene TRBV3-2) and TRBJ2-1; 7 bases fit TRBD1. V lost 2 bases and J lost 2; bases outside the gene matches: 6. The length of the CDR3 is 16 residues. CDR1 and CDR2 (germline): LGHDT, YNNKEL (reference sequence).

The genes are TRBV5-4 and TRBJ2-7, with D possibly TRBD1 on 5 matching bases. Trimming took off 1 base at V and 7 bases at J, with 15 bases between the two ends. CDR1 and CDR2 from the germline V gene are SGHNT and YYREEE (reference sequence). The CDR3 runs to 14 residues. The CDR3 DNA reads TGTGCCAGCAGCTTGACGCAGGGTAAAGGGGAGCAGTACTTC. Amino acids: CASSLTQGKGEQYF.

The CDR3 protein is CATSSRLSSDEQYF. The CDR3 nucleotides read TGTGCCACCAGCAGCCGACTTAGTAGTGACGAGCAGTACTTC. The chain carries TRBV15 and TRBJ2-7; no definite D call. Germline values: CDR1 LNHNV, CDR2 YYDKDF (reference sequence). The V end lost 3 bases, the J end lost 5 bases, and 14 bases lay between the germline ends. This CDR3 spans 14 amino acids.

The chain joins TRBV5-1 to TRBJ2-2; possible D gene TRBD1, 6 bases. V shed 3 bases and J shed 7 bases, with 25 bases lying between them. Germline CDR1 SGHRS, CDR2 YFSETQ. The CDR3 runs 18 residues. CDR3: CASSWSQGAPSSGGELFF. The CDR3 DNA is TGCGCCAGCAGCTGGTCACAGGGAGCACCTTCGTCTGGCGGGGAGCTGTTTTTT.

V usage is TRBV3-1 (or the pseudogene TRBV3-2) and J usage is TRBJ2-1, with TRBD2 identical over 9 bases. The V gene's germline CDR1 is LGHDT and CDR2 YNNKEL (reference sequence). Trimming took 0 bases from V and 7 from J; bases not matched to a gene: 13. The CDR3 is made up of 18 amino acids. The CDR3 sequence: CASSQEGVRLAGRNEQFF. CDR3 in DNA: TGTGCCAGCAGCCAAGAAGGTGTCCGGCTAGCGGGGCGAAATGAGCAGTTCTTC.

The chain carries TRBV6-1 and TRBJ1-5; D is perhaps TRBD1 (6 bases). Germline V gene sequence: CDR1 MNHNS, CDR2 SASEGT. Trimming took 1 base from V and 7 from J, leaving 14 bases between them. The CDR3 has 15 amino acids. Here the CDR3 reads CASSEVGGIRQPQHF. The CDR3 nucleotides are TGTGCCAGCAGTGAAGTTGGGGGCATAAGGCAGCCCCAGCATTTT.

V and J are TRBV6-5 and TRBJ2-5; 7 bases fit TRBD1. The J segment lost 4 bases and the V segment lost 6 bases, leaving 8 bases of the junction unmatched. Germline lookup yields CDR1 MNHEY and CDR2 SVGAGI. The CDR3 loop spans 14 amino acids. As DNA, the CDR3 is TGTGCCAGCAGACGGGACAGTGGTCGAGAGACCCAGTACTTC. Translated: CASRRDSGRETQYF.

The chain is built from TRBV4-2 and TRBJ1-5; D is unclear. The CDR3 contains 17 residues. Germline values: CDR1 LGHNA, CDR2 YNFKEQ. V gave up 0 bases and J gave up 0 bases, with 12 bases separating them. CDR3 coding DNA: TGTGCCAGCAGCCAAGATTGGGGAGTTTATAGCAATCAGCCCCAGCATTTT. Protein product: CASSQDWGVYSNQPQHF.

V usage is TRBV11-1 and J usage is TRBJ2-1; the D is unclear. Trimming left V 2 bases short and J 8 bases short, with 13 bases between. The CDR3 is 14 residues long. Germline V lookup: CDR1 SGHAT, CDR2 FQDESV (reference sequence). The CDR3 sequence: CASSLLFSPHEQFF. DNA of the CDR3: TGTGCCAGCAGCTTACTTTTTAGCCCCCATGAGCAGTTCTTC.

The V call is TRBV27, the J call TRBJ1-3, with D perhaps matching TRBD1 (6 bases). The V gene lost 7 bases and the J gene lost 0 bases, with 19 bases spanning the gap. The germline gives CDR1 MNHEY, CDR2 SMNVEV (reference sequence). CDR3 size: 17 residues. The DNA of the CDR3 is TGTGCCAGCACCCTGGGAGCGACAGGAGTCTCTGGAAACACCATATATTTT. It codes for CASTLGATGVSGNTIYF.

The chain carries TRBV2 and TRBJ2-1; TRBD1 matches 8 bases. V lost 1 base, J lost 10 bases, and 6 bases stayed unmatched. Germline lookup yields CDR1 SNHLY and CDR2 FYNNEI. This CDR3 has 14 amino acids. The CDR3: CASSEGTGYREQFF. DNA of the CDR3: TGTGCCAGCAGTGAAGGGACAGGGTATAGGGAGCAGTTCTTC.

The chain combines TRBV15 with TRBJ2-2; D may be TRBD2 (6 bases). CDR1 and CDR2 from the germline V gene are LNHNV and YYDKDF (reference sequence). V lost 0 bases and J lost 6, with 17 bases in between. The CDR3 is made up of 17 amino acids. In nucleotides, the CDR3 is TGTGCCACCAGCAGAGATCGGCGAGGGGCGGGATCCGGGGAGCTGTTTTTT. This sequence encodes CATSRDRRGAGSGELFF.

This clone has a handful of counts. The chain uses TRBV4-2 and TRBJ1-2; 8 bases agree with TRBD1. Germline V gene lookup returns CDR1 LGHNA and CDR2 YNFKEQ. The CDR3 sequence is 15 residues long. Losses at the gene ends were 0 bases for V and 3 bases for J; bases not matched to a gene: 3. Here the CDR3 reads CASSQEVGQDYGYTF. CDR3 nucleotide sequence: TGTGCCAGCAGCCAAGAGGTGGGACAGGACTATGGCTACACCTTC.

The chain recombines TRBV3-1 (or the pseudogene TRBV3-2) with TRBJ2-2; TRBD1 agrees at 7 bases. This CDR3 is 15 amino acids long. Germline values: CDR1 LGHDT, CDR2 YNNKEL (reference sequence). J lost 0 bases, V lost 4 bases, and 2 bases had no gene match. This CDR3 reads CASSRGQTNTGELFF. The CDR3 DNA reads as TGTGCCAGCAGCCGGGGACAGACGAACACCGGGGAGCTGTTTTTT.

The J gene is TRBJ1-3, the V gene TRBV18; D call uncertain. Germline CDR1 reads KGHSH; CDR2 reads LQKENI. The V end was cut by 3 bases, the J end by 4 bases, with 4 bases between. The CDR3 is 12 amino acids. CDR3 DNA sequence: TGTGCCAGCTCACCGGAGGGAAACACCATATATTTT. Translation: CASSPEGNTIYF.